This T cell receptor beta chain was obtained from a study of blood T cell repertoires in COVID-19. Study background: Sites across the United States, Italy and Spain contributed samples from acute and convalescent COVID-19. Nucleic acid was either cDNA or gDNA, and it came from T cells, B-cell-depleted T cells, or PBMCs.

Authors' methods: Reference gene primers were amplified, and this amplification served to estimate nucleated cell counts. Assay used: immunoSEQ multiplex PCR; TCRdb lists only in-frame clones, some missing. Clone size and the V and J calls come from that table; the DNA yielded D and trimming. The sample has over 150,000 clones, roughly 88% seen once. Germline loops: CDR1 LGHDT, CDR2 YNNKEL (reference sequence). Trimming stripped 1 base from V and 13 bases from J, with 13 bases between. The CDR3 loop spans 12 amino acids. Seattle cases were enrolled at active infection and followed longitudinally. The sample comprised peripheral blood. The rearrangement joins TRBV3-1 (or the pseudogene TRBV3-2) to TRBJ1-2, with D tentatively TRBD1 (5 bases). The TCR was taken from a man aged 50-60 years with COVID-19, enrolled during active disease. Here the CDR3 reads CASSQGGRDGTF. The DNA of the CDR3 is TGTGCCAGCAGCCAAGGCGGGCGGGACGGCACCTTC.